A selection of T cell receptor beta chains follows, all from one sample in a study of OX40 agonist ivuxolimab in advanced cancers. Clones were read by immunoSEQ multiplex PCR, and TCRdb kept only the in-frame ones, dropping some. The sample contains 80,000 to 100,000 clones, about 90% of which appear only once. The input for sequencing was CD4+ or CD8+ T cells sorted from blood, taken in a trial of the OX40 agonist ivuxolimab. The receptors were gathered from an adult with an advanced solid tumor such as melanoma, head and neck, liver or kidney cancer. CDR3s include the opening cysteine and the closing phenylalanine or tryptophan. Fields, in order: CDR3 protein, CDR3 DNA, J gene, V gene, D gene, clone size. A D gene is named only where the DNA matches it firmly. The listing skips clone size in some rows; elsewhere it reads once, few, many or a size class.

CASSLGRTAISGNTIYF,TGCGCCAGCAGCCTTGGTCGGACAGCCATATCTGGAAACACCATATATTTT,TRBJ1-3,TRBV5-1,-,-
CASSRHPSDRDPQETQYF,TGTGCCAGCAGCCGGCACCCCTCGGACAGGGACCCTCAAGAGACCCAGTACTTC,TRBJ2-5,TRBV7-6,TRBD1,-
CASSLAGHRSSYEQYF,TGTGCCAGCAGCTTGGCGGGACACCGGAGCTCGTACGAGCAGTACTTC,TRBJ2-7,TRBV11-3,-,-
CASSLQANSGNTIYF,TGTGCCAGCAGCTTGCAGGCGAACTCTGGAAACACCATATATTTT,TRBJ1-3,TRBV5-6,-,-
CASSEPAPYNEQFF,TGTGCCAGCAGTGAACCGGCTCCTTACAATGAGCAGTTCTTC,TRBJ2-1,TRBV6-1,-,-
CASSLGRRLAGGYEQYF,TGTGCCAGCAGCTTAGGTCGTCGACTAGCGGGGGGGTACGAGCAGTACTTC,TRBJ2-7,TRBV11-3,TRBD2,-
CASSLSVARVGEQFF,TGTGCCAGCAGTTTATCGGTAGCACGGGTTGGTGAGCAGTTCTTC,TRBJ2-1,TRBV27,-,-
CASSLLGSNNEQFF,TGTGCCAGCAGCTTATTAGGGAGCAACAATGAGCAGTTCTTC,TRBJ2-1,TRBV7-9,-,once
CASSEEGLGTNYGYTF,TGTGCCAGCAGTGAGGAGGGATTGGGAACTAACTATGGCTACACCTTC,TRBJ1-2,TRBV6-4,-,-
CASSQESTTDTQYF,TGTGCCAGCTCACAAGAGTCGACCACAGATACGCAGTATTTT,TRBJ2-3,TRBV18,-,-
CASSYWGQGQETQYF,TGTGCCAGCAGTTACTGGGGACAGGGCCAAGAGACCCAGTACTTC,TRBJ2-5,TRBV6-5,TRBD1,-
CASSPGTSGGETQYF,TGTGCCAGCTCACCCGGGACTAGCGGGGGAGAGACCCAGTACTTC,TRBJ2-5,TRBV18,TRBD2,-
CASSQDQGTNSPLHF,TGCGCCAGCAGCCAAGATCAAGGTACTAATTCACCCCTCCACTTT,TRBJ1-6,TRBV4-1,-,-
CASSGGLSYTGELFF,TGTGCCAGCAGCGGGGGACTTTCCTACACCGGGGAGCTGTTTTTT,TRBJ2-2,TRBV11-2,-,-
CSVGSGNTIYF,TGCAGCGTGGGGTCTGGAAACACCATATATTTT,TRBJ1-3,TRBV29-1,-,once
CASSAGRSSYNEQFF,TGTGCCAGCAGCGCCGGAAGAAGCTCCTACAATGAGCAGTTCTTC,TRBJ2-1,TRBV9,-,-
CASSLTYFPTDTQYF,TGTGCCAGCAGTTTAACCTATTTTCCCACAGATACGCAGTATTTT,TRBJ2-3,TRBV27,-,-
CASTTCGRVVDEQYF,TGTGCCAGCACCACCTGCGGCAGGGTAGTCGACGAGCAGTACTTC,TRBJ2-7,TRBV6-4,-,few
CASSTRQASQETQYF,TGTGCCAGCAGTACACGACAGGCTTCTCAAGAGACCCAGTACTTC,TRBJ2-5,TRBV27,-,-
CASRGQGLNEKLFF,TGTGCCAGCAGAGGACAGGGGCTTAATGAAAAACTGTTTTTT,TRBJ1-4,TRBV6-6,TRBD1,-
CASSLTLAGNPEQYF,TGTGCCAGCAGCTTAACCCTAGCGGGGAATCCCGAGCAGTACTTC,TRBJ2-7,TRBV11-2,TRBD2,-
CASSPGGGAENIQYF,TGTGCCAGTAGCCCTGGAGGGGGCGCAGAAAACATTCAGTACTTC,TRBJ2-4,TRBV19,-,-
CASGGQRGTYEQYF,TGTGCCAGCGGCGGGCAACGGGGGACCTACGAGCAGTACTTC,TRBJ2-7,TRBV13,-,-
CASTFGGGLANYGYTF,TGCGCCAGCACCTTTGGCGGGGGGCTAGCTAACTATGGCTACACCTTC,TRBJ1-2,TRBV5-1,-,-
CAISSGGPQETQYF,TGTGCCATCAGCTCGGGGGGTCCACAAGAGACCCAGTACTTC,TRBJ2-5,TRBV10-3,TRBD2,-
CASSLGPDKNIQYF,TGTGCCAGCAGCTTAGGCCCGGACAAAAACATTCAGTACTTC,TRBJ2-4,TRBV11-2,-,-
CASSYSGGSSYNEQFF,TGTGCCAGCAGTTACTCTGGGGGGAGCTCCTACAATGAGCAGTTCTTC,TRBJ2-1,TRBV6-5,-,-
CASSGGMSIGYTF,TGTGCCAGCAGTGGCGGGATGAGTATTGGCTACACCTTC,TRBJ1-2,TRBV6-5,-,-
CASSSGTGKYEQYF,TGTGCCAGCAGTTCAGGGACAGGGAAATACGAGCAGTACTTC,TRBJ2-7,TRBV27,TRBD1,-
CAWRRPQGRNTEAFF,TGTGCCTGGAGGCGACCTCAGGGGCGGAACACTGAAGCTTTCTTT,TRBJ1-1,TRBV30,-,-
CASSQESRGGTEAFF,TGTGCCAGCAGCCAAGAATCCAGGGGAGGGACTGAAGCTTTCTTT,TRBJ1-1,TRBV4-2,-,-
CASSSDRGLLETQYF,TGTGCCAGCAGCTCGGACAGGGGGCTTTTAGAGACCCAGTACTTC,TRBJ2-5,TRBV14,TRBD1,once
CATSRGWGGRQTSTDTQYF,TGTGCCACCAGCAGAGGGTGGGGGGGCCGCCAGACTAGCACAGATACGCAGTATTTT,TRBJ2-3,TRBV15,-,-
CASSPGQGIATF,TGTGCCAGCTCCCCGGGACAGGGCATAGCCACCTTC,TRBJ1-2,TRBV18,TRBD1,-
CASSLSLGNTGELFF,TGTGCCAGCAGCTTATCACTAGGGAACACCGGGGAGCTGTTTTTT,TRBJ2-2,TRBV7-2,-,-
CASSSSPDRAGELFF,TGTGCCAGCAGTTCTTCCCCAGACAGGGCCGGGGAGCTGTTTTTT,TRBJ2-2,TRBV28,TRBD1,-
CASSPGLDQPQHF,TGTGCCAGCTCACCAGGGCTCGATCAGCCCCAGCATTTT,TRBJ1-5,TRBV18,-,-
CASIKAGGGDTQYF,TGTGCCAGCATCAAGGCGGGGGGTGGAGATACGCAGTATTTT,TRBJ2-3,TRBV6-6,TRBD2,-
CASSPTAGWTNEKLFF,TGTGCCAGCAGCCCAACAGCAGGGTGGACTAATGAAAAACTGTTTTTT,TRBJ1-4,TRBV5-8,-,-
CASANGRGNYGYTF,TGTGCCTCCGCTAACGGGCGAGGAAACTATGGCTACACCTTC,TRBJ1-2,TRBV6-5,-,-
CASSLAVRASRDTGELFF,TGCGCCAGCAGCTTGGCCGTAAGGGCTAGCAGAGACACCGGGGAGCTGTTTTTT,TRBJ2-2,TRBV5-1,-,-
CASSLDSQSRFF,TGTGCCAGCAGCTTAGACTCCCAAAGTCGGTTCTTC,TRBJ2-1,TRBV7-2,-,-
CSASPRDEQYF,TGCAGTGCTAGCCCCCGGGACGAGCAGTACTTC,TRBJ2-7,TRBV20-1,-,-
CASTTPVGSSYEQYF,TGTGCCAGCACCACCCCGGTGGGCTCCTCCTACGAGCAGTACTTC,TRBJ2-7,TRBV6-6,-,-
CASSDGGSNFEQYF,TGTGCCAGCAGCGACGGGGGTTCAAATTTCGAGCAGTACTTC,TRBJ2-7,TRBV27,-,-
CASSGGPGVGYEQYF,TGTGCCAGCAGTGGGGGTCCGGGAGTTGGCTACGAGCAGTACTTC,TRBJ2-7,TRBV6-5,-,-
CASSESRQGYEQYF,TGCGCCAGCAGTGAGTCGAGACAGGGCTACGAGCAGTACTTC,TRBJ2-7,TRBV10-1,TRBD1,-
CASSRDGFGEAFF,TGTGCCAGCTCAAGGGACGGATTTGGTGAAGCTTTCTTT,TRBJ1-1,TRBV18,-,-
CATSRTTSGGREGELFF,TGTGCCACCAGCAGAACCACTAGCGGGGGGCGCGAAGGGGAGCTGTTTTTT,TRBJ2-2,TRBV15,TRBD2,few
CASSPTGNQPQHF,TGTGCCAGCAGCCCTACCGGAAATCAGCCCCAGCATTTT,TRBJ1-5,TRBV6-6,-,-
CASSYSGPGVVEAFF,TGTGCCAGCAGTTACTCGGGGCCCGGGGTGGTTGAAGCTTTCTTT,TRBJ1-1,TRBV6-6,-,-
CAQGQGRNYGYTF,TGTGCCCAAGGACAGGGAAGGAACTATGGCTACACCTTC,TRBJ1-2,TRBV30,TRBD1,-
CASSRSSEETQYF,TGTGCCAGCTCACGTAGTTCTGAGGAGACCCAGTACTTC,TRBJ2-5,TRBV18,-,-